Sequencing of this TCR beta chain was carried out in a study of somatic mutations in cytotoxic T cells in rheumatoid arthritis. Study as a whole: An approximately 27 ml EDTA sample of patient blood was drawn right after diagnosis, before any treatment. T-cell populations stained with V beta antibodies were in some cases flow-sorted at nearly 100% purity, including V beta1+ cells that were sequenced for TCRB. Study observations and caveats: Unknown were the antigen targets of the expanded CD8+ clones.

Germline V gene data show CDR1 as LGHNA and CDR2 as YNFKEQ. The CDR3 is 17 amino acids. V gave up 1 base and J gave up 8 bases; unmatched junction bases: 12. Remarks on this clone: As yet, its antigen is unknown.

Clones were sequenced by immunoSEQ multiplex PCR, and TCRdb holds only the in-frame ones, with some missing. The sample consists of fewer than 14,000 clones, 79% of them appearing once. The gene calls are TRBV4-2 and TRBJ1-4; 8 nucleotides agree with TRBD1. Sequencing was done on a sample of CD8+ T cells sorted from blood. The clonotype originates from an adult with rheumatoid arthritis. The CDR3 region has the DNA TGTGCCAGCAGCCAAGTTGTCATTCCCCGACAGGGGGAAAAACTGTTTTTT. Amino acids: CASSQVVIPRQGEKLFF.